What follows are 8 T cell receptor beta chains derived from one specimen sequenced in a study of OX40 agonist ivuxolimab in advanced cancers. The data were produced by immunoSEQ multiplex PCR, yet TCRdb's version contains in-frame clones alone and is incomplete. The sample contains about 79,000 clones, more than 85% of which appear only once. The sequencing here drew on CD4+ or CD8+ T cells sorted from blood, taken in a trial of the OX40 agonist ivuxolimab. The receptors derive from an adult with an advanced solid tumor such as melanoma, head and neck, liver or kidney cancer.

V usage is TRBV5-1 and J usage is TRBJ1-2, with TRBD1 matching 8 bases. The CDR3 length is 13 residues. Germline lookup yields CDR1 SGHRS and CDR2 YFSETQ. Unmatched junction bases numbered 3, after V lost 4 bases and J lost 4 bases. CDR3 protein: CASSPGTGYGYTF. CDR3 in DNA: TGCGCCAGCAGCCCCGGGACAGGCTATGGCTACACCTTC.

The CDR3 reads CASRSTGGVSYEQYF. The CDR3 bases are TGTGCCAGCAGATCTACCGGGGGGGTTTCCTACGAGCAGTACTTC. The chain has TRBV5-5 and TRBJ2-7, with 8 bases that match TRBD2. The V and J ends lost 5 bases and 1 base, in that order; junction bases with no gene match: 8. The CDR3 has 15 residues. The germline gives CDR1 SGHKS, CDR2 YYEKEE (reference sequence).

J is TRBJ1-1 and V is TRBV6-5; TRBD1 is a possible D gene (6 bases). Germline values: CDR1 MNHEY, CDR2 SVGAGI. V lost 8 bases and J lost 4, with 17 bases in between. CDR3 length: 14 residues. For the CDR3, the DNA is TGTGCCAGCCTAAACAGGGTTTTAGGCACTGAAGCTTTCTTT. Encoded protein: CASLNRVLGTEAFF.

The J gene is TRBJ2-5, the V gene TRBV10-3, with D hard to call. With 0 bases removed from V and 1 base from J, the gap between germline ends came to 6 bases. Germline CDR1 and CDR2: ENHRY and SYGVKD. This CDR3 spans 14 amino acids. The CDR3 loop is CAISESGAQETQYF. CDR3 in DNA: TGTGCCATCAGTGAGTCGGGCGCCCAAGAGACCCAGTACTTC.

This clone was seen only once. The chain uses TRBV5-1 and TRBJ2-3, with TRBD2 matching 12 bases. Per germline, CDR1 SGHRS and CDR2 YFSETQ. V shed 0 bases and J 2 bases; nucleotides not matched to a gene: 4. The CDR3 is 17 amino acids. The CDR3 DNA sequence: TGCGCCAGCAGCTTGGTCGGACTAGCGGGAAACACAGATACGCAGTATTTT. It translates to CASSLVGLAGNTDTQYF.

The chain combines TRBV10-1 with TRBJ2-2; D call uncertain. V dropped 3 bases and J dropped 5 bases, with 4 bases sitting between them. CDR1 and CDR2 (germline): WNHNN, SYGVQD (reference sequence). This CDR3 region has 12 residues. The DNA of the CDR3 is TGCGCCAGCAGTGACCTGACCGGGGAGCTGTTTTTT. Its translation is CASSDLTGELFF.

This clone came up once. The genes are TRBV14 and TRBJ2-6, with D perhaps matching TRBD1 (6 bases). The CDR3 has 15 residues. Between the trimmed V and J ends, which lost 5 bases and 2 bases, there was a span of 10 bases. Germline V gene lookup returns CDR1 SGHDN and CDR2 FVKESK. The CDR3 sequence is CASSFQGTGANVLTF. CDR3 in DNA: TGTGCCAGCAGCTTCCAGGGGACTGGGGCCAACGTCCTGACTTTC.

The chain uses TRBV6-1 and TRBJ1-4; D gene uncertain. V dropped 6 bases and J dropped 3 bases, with 2 bases sitting between them. This CDR3 has 11 residues. Germline CDR1 reads MNHNS; CDR2 reads SASEGT. The CDR3: CASRANEKLFF. As DNA, the CDR3 is TGTGCCAGCAGGGCTAATGAAAAACTGTTTTTT.